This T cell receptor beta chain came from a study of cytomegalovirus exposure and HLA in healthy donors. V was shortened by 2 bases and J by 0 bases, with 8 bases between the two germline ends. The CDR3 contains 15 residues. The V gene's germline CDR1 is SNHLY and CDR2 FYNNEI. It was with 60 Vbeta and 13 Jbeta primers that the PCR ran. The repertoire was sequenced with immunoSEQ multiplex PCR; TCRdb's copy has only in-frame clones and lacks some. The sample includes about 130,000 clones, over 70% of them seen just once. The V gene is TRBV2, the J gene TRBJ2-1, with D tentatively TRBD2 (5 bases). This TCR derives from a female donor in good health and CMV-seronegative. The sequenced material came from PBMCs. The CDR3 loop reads CASSERSGSYNEQFF. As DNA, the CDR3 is TGTGCCAGCAGTGAACGGAGCGGCTCCTACAATGAGCAGTTCTTC.